The sequence of this T cell receptor beta chain was determined in a study of regulatory T cells in long-lasting Graves disease. Across the whole study: The term persistent Graves' disease signified upward of 5 years on antithyroid drugs with positive TSH receptor antibodies.

CDR3-region Arm-PCR and iRepertoire HTBI primers produced the TCR beta libraries. TCRdb re-called the multiplex PCR reads through MiXCR, storing one row per CDR3 protein. The sample consists of around 500,000 distinct CDR3 sequences, less than 25% of them appearing once. Time point given: persistent/refractory GD, antithyroid drugs over 5 years with positive TRAb. PBMC RNA served as the TCR library source. The EDTA tubes were filled with roughly 10 milliliters of drawn peripheral blood. The sample consisted of peripheral blood mononuclear cells (PBMCs), taken when the disease was refractory, from a patient treated with antithyroid drugs. The TCR comes from a female donor with Graves disease.

CDR3 sequence (DNA): TGTGCCAGCAGTTACCCTGATGGGGGGCCAACCGGGGAGCTGTTTTTT. Its protein product is CASSYPDGGPTGELFF. The J gene is TRBJ2-2, the V gene TRBV12-3 or TRBV12-4; perhaps D is TRBD1 or TRBD2 (6 bases each). Trimming removed 4 bases at V and 5 bases at J, with 17 bases between. CDR3 size: 16 residues.